This TCR beta chain is from a study of shared clonotypes between healthy human individuals. Whole-study findings and limits: Expectations were that clonotype sharing among donors would be affected by sequencing depth.

Worth noting for this clone: Its matching antigen is unknown.

Profiling relied on immunoSEQ multiplex PCR, and the TCRdb table lists in-frame clones only, not all of them. Counted here are 1,400,000 or so clones, about 98.5% occurring once; the ten biggest clones make up 0.36%. Germline V CDR1 and CDR2: MNHEY, SVGAGI. The CDR3 extends over 15 amino acids. Trimming cost V 0 bases and J 4 bases, with 10 bases left between them. The chain uses TRBV6-5 and TRBJ2-1, with a weak D call TRBD2 (5 bases). Input material: naive CD4+ T cells sorted from blood. Subset reported: CD45RA+ positively selected. The source is a young man in good health. CDR3 sequence reads: CASSYSGVGYNEQFF. The CDR3 nucleotides read TGTGCCAGCAGTTACTCGGGAGTTGGGTACAATGAGCAGTTCTTC.